This T cell receptor (beta chain) was identified in a study of shared clonotypes between healthy human individuals. Germline V gives CDR1 ENHRY, CDR2 SYGVKD. V lost 3 bases to trimming and J lost 6 bases; unmatched junction nucleotides: 4. The CDR3 loop spans 14 amino acids. Replicate PCRs were loaded with approximately 310 ng DNA from unsorted PBMC, 30,000 or so T cell genomes. Sequencing was performed with immunoSEQ multiplex PCR; in TCRdb, only in-frame clones are kept and a portion is missing. Among over 400,000 clones, approximately 82% were seen once, and the ten largest hold about 11%. Researchers drew on roughly 100 million PBMCs for genomic DNA from unsorted samples.

The TCR sequence derives from a woman between 40 and 50 years old in good health. Some clones in this sample may be carry-over from other donors' samples. The gene calls are TRBV10-3 and TRBJ2-1; 8 nucleotides match TRBD2. Sample: PBMCs. This CDR3 is CAISESSGFNEQFF. CDR3 nucleotides: TGTGCCATCAGTGAATCTAGCGGGTTCAATGAGCAGTTCTTC.